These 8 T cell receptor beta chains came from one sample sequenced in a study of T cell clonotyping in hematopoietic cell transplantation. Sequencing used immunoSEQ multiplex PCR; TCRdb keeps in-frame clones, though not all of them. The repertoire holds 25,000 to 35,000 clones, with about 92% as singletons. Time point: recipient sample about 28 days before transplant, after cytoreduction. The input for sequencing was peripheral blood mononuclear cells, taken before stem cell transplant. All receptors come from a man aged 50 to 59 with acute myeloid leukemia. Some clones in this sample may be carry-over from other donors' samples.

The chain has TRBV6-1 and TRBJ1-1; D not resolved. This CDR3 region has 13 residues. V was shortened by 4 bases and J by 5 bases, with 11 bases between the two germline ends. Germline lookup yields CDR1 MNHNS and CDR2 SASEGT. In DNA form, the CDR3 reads TGTGCCAGCAGTGTGACGGGTGGGACTGAAGCTTTCTTT. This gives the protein CASSVTGGTEAFF.

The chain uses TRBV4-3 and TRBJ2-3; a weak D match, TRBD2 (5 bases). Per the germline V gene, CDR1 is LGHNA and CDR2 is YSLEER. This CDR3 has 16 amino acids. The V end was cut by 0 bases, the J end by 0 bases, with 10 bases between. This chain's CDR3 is CASSQDARVSTDTQYF. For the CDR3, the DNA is TGCGCCAGCAGCCAAGATGCGAGGGTGAGCACAGATACGCAGTATTTT.

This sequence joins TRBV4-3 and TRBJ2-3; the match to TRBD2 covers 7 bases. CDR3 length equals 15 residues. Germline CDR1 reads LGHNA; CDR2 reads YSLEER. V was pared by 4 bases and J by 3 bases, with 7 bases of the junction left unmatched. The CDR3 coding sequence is TGCGCCAGCAGCCCCCGCGGGGGAGAAACAGATACGCAGTATTTT. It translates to CASSPRGGETDTQYF.

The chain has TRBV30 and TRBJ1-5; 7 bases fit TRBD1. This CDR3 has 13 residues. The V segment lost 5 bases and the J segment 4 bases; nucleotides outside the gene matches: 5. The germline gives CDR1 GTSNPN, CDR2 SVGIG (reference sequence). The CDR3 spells CAWSQGDNQPQHF. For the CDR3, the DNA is TGTGCCTGGTCGCAGGGGGATAATCAGCCCCAGCATTTT.

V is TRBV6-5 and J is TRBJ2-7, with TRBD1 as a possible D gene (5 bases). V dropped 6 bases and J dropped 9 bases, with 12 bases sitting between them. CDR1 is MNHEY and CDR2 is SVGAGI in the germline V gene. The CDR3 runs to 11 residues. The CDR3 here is CASSNQGWQYF. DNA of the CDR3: TGTGCCAGCAGCAATCAGGGTTGGCAGTACTTC.

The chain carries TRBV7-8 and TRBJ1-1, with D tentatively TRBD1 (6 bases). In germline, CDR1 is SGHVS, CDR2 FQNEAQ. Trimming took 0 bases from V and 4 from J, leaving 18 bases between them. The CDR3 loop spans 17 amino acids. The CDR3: CASSLARGGWGLTEAFF. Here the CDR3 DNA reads TGTGCCAGCAGCTTAGCTCGGGGGGGCTGGGGGCTCACTGAAGCTTTCTTT.

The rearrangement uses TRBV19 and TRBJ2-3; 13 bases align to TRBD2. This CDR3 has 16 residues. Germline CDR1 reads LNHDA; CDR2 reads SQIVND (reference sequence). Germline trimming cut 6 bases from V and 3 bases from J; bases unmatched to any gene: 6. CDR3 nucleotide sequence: TGTGCCAGTAGCCGACTAGCGGGAGGAGGGACAGATACGCAGTATTTT. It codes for CASSRLAGGGTDTQYF. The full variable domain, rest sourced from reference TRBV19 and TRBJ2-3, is DGGITQSPKYLFRKEGQNVTLSCEQNLNHDAMYWYRQDPGQGLRLIYYSQIVNDFQKGDIAEGYSVSREKKESFPLTVTSAQKNPTAFYLCASSRLAGGGTDTQYFGPGTRLTVL.

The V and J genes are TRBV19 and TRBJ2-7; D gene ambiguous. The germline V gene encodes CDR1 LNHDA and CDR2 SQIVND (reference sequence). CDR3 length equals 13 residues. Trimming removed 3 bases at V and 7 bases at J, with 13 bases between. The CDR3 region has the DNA TGTGCCAGTAGTATTGGGATCAGTGGGGAGCAGTACTTC. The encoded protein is CASSIGISGEQYF.